This T cell receptor (beta chain) was sequenced in a study of OX40 agonist ivuxolimab in advanced cancers. The overall study: Checkpoint inhibitors had been given previously to approximately 41% of patients.

Worth noting for this clone: Its antigen is not known.

Sampling times: baseline, cycle 4 day 1, cycle 7 day 1. Study-level findings and limits: Within 6 weeks, CD4+ and CD8+ blood T cells expanded clonally at 0.1 to 3.0 mg/kg. Relatively little clonal expansion, among the lowest observed, appeared in partial responders at 0.1-3.0 mg/kg.

This CDR3 is 15 amino acids long. After removal of 2 bases from V and 4 bases from J, the junction contained 8 bases not matched to a gene. CDR1 and CDR2 (germline): SGHDT, YYEEEE. Sequencing used immunoSEQ multiplex PCR; TCRdb keeps in-frame clones, though not all of them. The sample has tens of thousands of clones, 84% seen once. The sequence came from an adult with an advanced solid tumor such as melanoma, head and neck, liver or kidney cancer. The material was CD4+ or CD8+ T cells sorted from blood, obtained in a trial of the OX40 agonist ivuxolimab. The chain has TRBV5-6 and TRBJ1-2; 7 bases agree with TRBD1. In DNA, the CDR3 is TGTGCCAGCAGCTTCGACAGGGCCCTCTTCTATGGCTACACCTTC. Translating it yields CASSFDRALFYGYTF.